These 32 T cell receptor beta chains came from one sample sequenced in a study of cytotoxic CD8 clonotypes in ibrutinib-treated CLL. Clones were sequenced by immunoSEQ multiplex PCR, and TCRdb holds only the in-frame ones, with some missing. The sample lists more than 200,000 clones; roughly three quarters were seen once. The source material was PBMCs, sampled after 12 months of ibrutinib treatment. The source of these receptors is a human donor with chronic lymphocytic leukemia.

J is TRBJ1-6 and V is TRBV19; D is possibly TRBD1 (5 bases). Germline lookup yields CDR1 LNHDA and CDR2 SQIVND (reference sequence). This CDR3 has 16 amino acids. Between the trimmed V and J ends, which lost 5 bases and 5 bases, there was a span of 16 bases. The CDR3: CASSWGSRPNNSPLHF. The DNA for the CDR3 is TGTGCCAGTAGTTGGGGGTCGCGCCCCAATAATTCACCCCTCCACTTT.

The chain links TRBV11-3 to TRBJ2-2, with 11 bases that match TRBD2. In germline, CDR1 is SGHNT, CDR2 YENEEA. The CDR3 is 17 amino acids. The J segment lost 4 bases and the V segment lost 4 bases, leaving 8 bases of the junction unmatched. The CDR3 DNA reads as TGTGCCAGCAGCTCCTCGACTAGCGGGATGGGCACCGGGGAGCTGTTTTTT. Its translation is CASSSSTSGMGTGELFF. The whole variable domain, filled in from reference TRBV11-3 and TRBJ2-2, reads EAGVVQSPRYKIIEKKQPVAFWCNPISGHNTLYWYLQNLGQGPELLIRYENEEAVDDSQLPKDRFSAERLKGVDSTLKIQPAELGDSAVYLCASSSSTSGMGTGELFFGEGSRLTVL.

The chain joins TRBV6-6 to TRBJ1-6; the D gene is possibly TRBD1 (6 bases). This CDR3 is built from 15 residues. Germline V gene sequence: CDR1 MNHNY, CDR2 SVGAGI (reference sequence). With 2 bases removed from V and 6 bases from J, the gap between germline ends came to 11 bases. This CDR3 reads CASSYHGQINSPLHF. The CDR3 coding sequence is TGTGCCAGCAGTTACCATGGACAGATTAATTCACCCCTCCACTTT.

The chain links TRBV29-1 to TRBJ2-3; 9 nucleotides align to TRBD2. V was clipped by 7 bases and J by 6 bases; unmatched bases: 8. This CDR3 has 13 amino acids. The germline CDR1 and CDR2 sequences are SQVTM and ANQGSEA. The CDR3 DNA reads as TGCAGCGCCGCGGGGGGGCCGGTGGATACGCAGTATTTT. Its protein product is CSAAGGPVDTQYF.

J is TRBJ2-7 and V is TRBV9, with D perhaps TRBD2 (6 bases). CDR3 length: 16 residues. V was trimmed by 0 bases and J by 0 bases, leaving 13 bases between them. The germline V gene has CDR1 SGDLS and CDR2 YYNGEE. The CDR3 region is CASSVAPGLRSYEQYF. The CDR3, as DNA: TGTGCCAGCAGCGTAGCTCCGGGACTCCGCTCCTACGAGCAGTACTTC. Full variable domain (remainder filled in from reference TRBV9 and TRBJ2-7): DSGVTQTPKHLITATGQRVTLRCSPRSGDLSVYWYQQSLDQGLQFLIQYYNGEERAKGNILERFSAQQFPDLHSELNLSSLELGDSALYFCASSVAPGLRSYEQYFGPGTRLTVT.

This clone has a handful of counts. The chain is built from TRBV6-6 and TRBJ2-7; D might be TRBD1 or TRBD2, each matching 5 bases. The length of the CDR3 is 10 residues. CDR1 MNHNY and CDR2 SVGAGI come from the germline V gene (reference sequence). V was shortened by 10 bases and J by 10 bases, with 14 bases between the two germline ends. The chain's CDR3 is CATRDRPQYF. The CDR3 nucleotides read TGTGCCACTCGGGACCGTCCACAGTACTTC.

This chain links TRBV7-8 with TRBJ1-5; 7 bases are a match to TRBD1. The CDR3 totals 15 residues. Germline V gives CDR1 SGHVS, CDR2 FQNEAQ. Trimming cost V 0 bases and J 4 bases; bases outside gene matches: 3. The CDR3 DNA follows: TGTGCCAGCAGCTTAGCGACAGGGCCAAATCAGCCCCAGCATTTT. Its translation: CASSLATGPNQPQHF.

This rearrangement joins TRBV7-2 to TRBJ2-7, with D unresolved. The germline V gene encodes CDR1 SGHTA and CDR2 FQGNSA. V was cut by 1 base and J by 3 bases, with 10 bases left in between. The CDR3 totals 14 residues. The CDR3 sequence is CASSLGLSNYEQYF. The DNA for the CDR3 is TGTGCCAGCAGCTTAGGTTTATCCAACTACGAGCAGTACTTC. Together with reference TRBV7-2 and TRBJ2-7, the CDR3 gives the full variable domain: GAGVSQSPSNKVTEKGKDVELRCDPISGHTALYWYRQSLGQGLEFLIYFQGNSAPDKSGLPSDRFSAERTGGSVSTLTIQRTQQEDSAVYLCASSLGLSNYEQYFGPGTRLTVT.

The J gene is TRBJ1-1, the V gene TRBV6-6; no definite D call. CDR1 is MNHNY, CDR2 SVGAGI, per germline (reference sequence). Between the trimmed V and J ends, which lost 2 bases and 2 bases, there was a span of 12 bases. This CDR3 region has 15 residues. In nucleotides, the CDR3 is TGTGCCAGCAGTTACGTGGGCCGGCGAAACACTGAAGCTTTCTTT. This sequence encodes CASSYVGRRNTEAFF.

The chain links TRBV28 to TRBJ2-2, with D unclear. Germline V CDR1 and CDR2: MDHEN, SYDVKM. The V end was cut by 6 bases, the J end by 0 bases, with 14 bases between. This CDR3 is 16 amino acids long. The CDR3 here is CASSPTGRPNTGELFF. CDR3 nucleotide sequence: TGTGCCAGCAGCCCGACCGGCCGGCCGAACACCGGGGAGCTGTTTTTT.

The CDR3 loop reads CASSLVGRAGGGIVQYF. CDR3 in DNA: TGTGCCAGCAGCTTAGTGGGACGAGCGGGAGGCGGCATAGTGCAGTACTTC. The V and J genes are TRBV7-8 and TRBJ2-7; 9 positions match TRBD2. CDR3 length: 17 residues. Germline CDR1 and CDR2: SGHVS and FQNEAQ. The V and J ends lost 1 base and 9 bases, in that order; junction bases with no gene match: 16.

The chain combines TRBV5-1 with TRBJ2-7; 16 bases align to TRBD2. Germline lookup yields CDR1 SGHRS and CDR2 YFSETQ. The CDR3 is made up of 16 amino acids. The V segment lost 3 bases and the J segment 2 bases; nucleotides outside the gene matches: 2. The DNA of the CDR3 is TGCGCCAGCAGCTGGGGACTAGCGGGAGGGCCCTACGAGCAGTACTTC. It specifies CASSWGLAGGPYEQYF.

The V gene is TRBV7-2, the J gene TRBJ1-2; 10 bases fit TRBD1. The CDR3 consists of 15 residues. Germline values: CDR1 SGHTA, CDR2 FQGNSA. J lost 7 bases, V lost 5 bases, and 10 bases had no gene match. CDR3 amino acids: CASSTRDRGFVGYTF. CDR3 DNA: TGTGCCAGCAGCACCAGGGACAGGGGCTTCGTTGGCTACACCTTC.

The chain has TRBV7-2 and TRBJ2-7; 7 bases are a match to TRBD2. V dropped 1 base and J dropped 0; count of bases not matched to a gene: 0. Germline V gives CDR1 SGHTA, CDR2 FQGNSA. The CDR3 consists of 14 residues. CDR3 residues: CASSLGLASYEQYF. Here the CDR3 DNA reads TGTGCCAGCAGCTTAGGACTAGCCTCCTACGAGCAGTACTTC.

This clone has a count of ten or more. The J gene is TRBJ2-3, the V gene TRBV7-2; 8 bases match TRBD1. This CDR3 comprises 16 residues. Losses at the gene ends were 5 bases for V and 1 base for J; bases not matched to a gene: 8. Germline V CDR1 and CDR2: SGHTA, FQGNSA. The CDR3 loop reads CASSREQGDGTDTQYF. As DNA, the CDR3 is TGTGCCAGCAGCCGGGAACAGGGGGATGGCACAGATACGCAGTATTTT.

This clone came up a few times. The chain joins TRBV30 to TRBJ1-4, with D maybe TRBD1 (6 bases). The CDR3 loop spans 14 amino acids. CDR1 and CDR2 from the germline V gene are GTSNPN and SVGIG (reference sequence). Deletions cut 2 bases from V and 3 bases from J, with 10 bases between. CDR3 sequence reads: CAWSQDSANEKLFF. CDR3 coding DNA: TGTGCCTGGAGTCAGGACAGCGCTAATGAAAAACTGTTTTTT.

The chain employs TRBV5-1 and TRBJ1-3; possibly TRBD1 for D (5 bases). Trimming took 4 bases from V and 4 from J, leaving 12 bases between them. In germline, CDR1 is SGHRS, CDR2 YFSETQ. CDR3 size: 14 residues. The DNA of the CDR3 is TGCGCCAGCAGCGAGGGGACCGAGGGAAACACCATATATTTT. The encoded protein is CASSEGTEGNTIYF.

The chain is built from TRBV6-1 and TRBJ2-1, with unresolved D. This CDR3 has 12 residues. V was shortened by 6 bases and J by 13 bases, with 16 bases between the two germline ends. Per germline, CDR1 MNHNS and CDR2 SASEGT. DNA of the CDR3: TGTGCCAGCAGCGAATACCCTTCCATACAGTTCTTC. This sequence encodes CASSEYPSIQFF.

The chain recombines TRBV5-8 with TRBJ1-2, with 7 positions matching TRBD1. V shed 2 bases and J 1 base; nucleotides not matched to a gene: 2. Germline V gives CDR1 SGHTS, CDR2 YDEGEE. The length of the CDR3 is 14 residues. CDR3 bases: TGTGCCAGCAGCTTAGGGGACAGTAACTATGGCTACACCTTC. It encodes CASSLGDSNYGYTF. Variable domain in full (rest from reference TRBV5-8 and TRBJ1-2): EAGVTQSPTHLIKTRGQQATLRCSPISGHTSVYWYQQALGLGLQFLLWYDEGEERNRGNFPPRFSGRQFPNYSSELNVNALELEDSALYLCASSLGDSNYGYTFGSGTRLTVV.

This chain links TRBV2 with TRBJ1-5, with 9 bases matching TRBD1. The CDR3 has 15 amino acids. The trim removed 6 bases at V and 6 bases at J, leaving 9 bases unmatched. The germline V gene encodes CDR1 SNHLY and CDR2 FYNNEI. The CDR3 region has the DNA TGTGCCAGCAGAGAGAATGACAGGGGGGGTCAGCCCCAGCATTTT. Amino acid sequence: CASRENDRGGQPQHF.

The J gene is TRBJ2-7, the V gene TRBV5-5, with 8 bases that match TRBD1. V dropped 3 bases and J dropped 5; count of bases not matched to a gene: 1. The CDR3 has 12 residues. The germline gives CDR1 SGHKS, CDR2 YYEKEE (reference sequence). The CDR3 sequence: CASSSGGNEQYF. Written as DNA, the CDR3 is TGTGCCAGCAGCTCAGGGGGCAACGAGCAGTACTTC.

The chain uses TRBV6-1 and TRBJ2-3; TRBD1 or TRBD2 may be the D gene (6 bases each). The CDR3 contains 15 residues. Trimming removed 6 bases at V and 2 bases at J, with 15 bases between. Germline CDR1 is MNHNS and CDR2 is SASEGT. The CDR3 sequence is CASRDIGGPTDTQYF. The CDR3 nucleotides are TGTGCCAGCAGAGATATAGGGGGGCCCACAGATACGCAGTATTTT.

The chain carries TRBV7-8 and TRBJ1-2; 9 bases are a match to TRBD1. The germline V gene has CDR1 SGHVS and CDR2 FQNEAQ. The V segment lost 0 bases and the J segment 4 bases; nucleotides outside the gene matches: 3. CDR3 length: 15 amino acids. Here the CDR3 DNA reads TGTGCCAGCAGCTTAGCCGGGACAGGGAGCTATGGCTACACCTTC. This translates into CASSLAGTGSYGYTF.

This clone was seen a few times. The gene calls are TRBV15 and TRBJ2-2; D unresolved. The germline CDR1 and CDR2 sequences are LNHNV and YYDKDF (reference sequence). CDR3 size: 13 residues. V was shortened by 5 bases and J by 7 bases, with 11 bases between the two germline ends. The DNA of the CDR3 is TGTGCCACCAGCGGACCCCGCGACGGGGAGCTGTTTTTT. Residues: CATSGPRDGELFF.

The chain combines TRBV5-8 with TRBJ2-1; TRBD1 matches 8 bases. Germline V gene data show CDR1 as SGHTS and CDR2 as YDEGEE. The CDR3 extends over 14 amino acids. Trimming at V came to 5 bases and at J to 3 bases, leaving 4 bases not matched to a gene. Here the CDR3 DNA reads TGTGCCAGCAGTCGGACAGGGAGCTACAATGAGCAGTTCTTC. Its translation is CASSRTGSYNEQFF.

The V and J genes are TRBV15 and TRBJ2-5; D possibly corresponds to TRBD2 (5 bases). Germline V gives CDR1 LNHNV, CDR2 YYDKDF (reference sequence). Trimming left V 1 base short and J 5 bases short, with 11 bases between. CDR3 size: 14 residues. Here the CDR3 reads CATSRGSERETQYF. The DNA of the CDR3 is TGTGCCACCAGCAGAGGATCTGAGCGGGAGACCCAGTACTTC.

The chain couples TRBV30 to TRBJ1-2; no clear D. V lost 2 bases, J lost 4 bases, and 8 bases lay in between. The CDR3 contains 12 residues. CDR1 and CDR2 (germline): GTSNPN, SVGIG (reference sequence). The DNA of the CDR3 is TGTGCCTGGAGTTTAAGAAGCTATGGCTACACCTTC. As protein: CAWSLRSYGYTF.

This clone was counted ten times or more. The chain combines TRBV29-1 with TRBJ1-2, with 7 nucleotides matching TRBD1. The CDR3 spans 13 residues. Germline assignment: CDR1 SQVTM and CDR2 ANQGSEA. With V trimmed by 7 bases and J by 7 bases, 12 bases remained unmatched. The CDR3 DNA follows: TGCAGCGCCACAGGGGAAATGCATCCTGGCTACACCTTC. Translation: CSATGEMHPGYTF.

V is TRBV9 and J is TRBJ1-2, with D uncertain. The CDR3 has 14 residues. Germline loops: CDR1 SGDLS, CDR2 YYNGEE. Trimming took off 0 bases at V and 9 bases at J, with 15 bases between the two ends. Here the CDR3 reads CASSVEGRSQSYTF. DNA for the CDR3: TGTGCCAGCAGCGTAGAGGGCAGGTCGCAGAGCTACACCTTC.

V and J are TRBV29-1 and TRBJ2-7, with no clear D. Germline values: CDR1 SQVTM, CDR2 ANQGSEA. V lost 4 bases and J lost 1, with 11 bases in between. The CDR3 consists of 13 residues. As DNA, the CDR3 is TGCAGCGTTGCTGAAAGGGCTTCCTACGAGCAGTACTTC. Translation gives CSVAERASYEQYF.

This chain connects TRBV4-1 to TRBJ1-3; the D is unclear. Trimming left V 4 bases short and J 4 bases short, with 20 bases between. This CDR3 has 17 residues. CDR1 and CDR2 (germline): MGHRA, YSYEKL. The CDR3 sequence is CASSPRTVTGPGNTIYF. The CDR3 region has the DNA TGCGCCAGCAGCCCTCGTACCGTGACCGGCCCGGGAAACACCATATATTTT.

The chain's CDR3 is CASSPQRGSYNEQFF. CDR3 bases: TGTGCCAGCTCACCACAGCGGGGGAGCTACAATGAGCAGTTCTTC. The V and J genes are TRBV18 and TRBJ2-1; 8 nucleotides align to TRBD2. Germline trimming cut 1 base from V and 3 bases from J; bases unmatched to any gene: 2. This CDR3 is 15 amino acids long. Germline-derived CDR1 and CDR2 are KGHSH and LQKENI. Based on the CDR3 plus reference TRBV18 and TRBJ2-1, the full variable domain is NAGVMQNPRHLVRRRGQEARLRCSPMKGHSHVYWYRQLPEEGLKFMVYLQKENIIDESGMPKERFSAEFPKEGPSILRIQQVVRGDSAAYFCASSPQRGSYNEQFFGPGTRLTVL.